This TCR beta chain was captured in a study of beta chain features in type 1 diabetes listed by TCRdb under 2018. Some background on the complete study: Patients and healthy donors did not differ in mean age, gender distribution, total cell number or subset yield. A total of roughly 99,000,000 sorted cells were examined across all samples, and the number of cells per subset was strongly correlated with RNA yield. In the study, recently diagnosed type 1 diabetes patients and matched healthy donors were compared on the TCRB repertoires of their sorted circulating CD4+ T cell subsets. Regulatory and stem cell-like memory subsets were obtained from only 8 patients and roughly 8 healthy donors, while naive and central memory subsets were obtained from all 30 or so donors.

The CDR3 goes from the cysteine to the phenylalanine over 15 residues. CDR3 DNA only is kept here, 45 bases in frame from base 1. Clipping removes 4 bases from V and 1 base from J, with 2 as the unmatched junction base count. The germline V gene specifies SGHNT as CDR1 and YENEEA as CDR2. All of the isolated RNA was reverse transcribed with the High Capacity cDNA Reverse Transcription Kit, so expressed TCRB transcripts were sequenced. Naive, central memory and regulatory T cell samples underwent deep immunoSEQ sequencing, averaging about 3.5 million total reads per sample. Sorted cells were lysed in RLT buffer and RNA was extracted with DNase-treated RNeasy Micro or Mini kits, depending on cell number. To prevent cross-contamination, every cell subset was processed on its own, while patient and healthy donor samples were processed together. The immunoSEQ multiplex PCR was used to amplify TCRB sequences from cDNA, generating 87-bp fragments that spanned the CDR3 region. The amplicons were sequenced using the Illumina HiSeq platform. Turning to the authors' computational methods: Synthetic template baselines were used to correct PCR bias computationally, reads within Hamming distance 2 were collapsed together, and singletons that could not be merged were discarded. Reads were aligned against IMGT to assign V, D and J genes, CDR3 length and insertions or deletions at six rearrangement sites. Within each subset, clonotype counts were normalized to the number of sorted cells before true diversity and Gini coefficients were calculated with the tcR R package. The overlap coefficient, calculated on TCRB nucleotide sequences, was used to quantify repertoire sharing. Imported from immuneACCESS, the table was reduced by TCRdb to in-frame sequences with V and J called. These copies leave out some clones; in studies compared against another copy, an unresolved V gene accounts for under half, and the cause of the remainder is not known. V, J and clone size are taken as reported in that table, and D and trimming were inferred from the DNA itself. The sample data list around 290,000 clones, and approximately 8.1% of these were observed just once. The ten largest clones represent 0.9% to 1.2% of the sample.

The paper as a whole reports these results and caveats: PCR might favor shorter templates, but patient and control samples were amplified and corrected together, so any skew would affect both groups equally. HLA sub-analyses involved small numbers of individuals, so any influence of HLA type on TCRB rearrangement remained unresolved. In all four CD4+ subsets, TCRB CDR3 length was moderately but significantly shorter in type 1 diabetes patients. At VDJ recombination sites, patients with type 1 diabetes made fewer insertions and deleted more nucleotides, a pattern implying thymic rearrangement abnormalities. Naive, central memory and regulatory TCRB repertoires appeared more similar among patients than among healthy donors. Sequencing cDNA rather than genomic DNA could over-represent highly expressing activated cells, although activation and CD3 levels did not differ between groups.

From each donor, a single peripheral blood sample of about 100 mL on average was drawn into heparinised tubes. A BD FACSAria II and a panel including CD45RO, CCR7, CD25, CD127, CD95 and CD27 were used to sort naive, central memory, regulatory and stem cell-like memory CD4+ T cells. A purity above 95% was achieved for all sorted populations. Right away, PBMCs were isolated by Lymphoprep density gradient centrifugation and were stained directly, with no culture step. So that batch effects would be minimized, each experiment stained and sorted samples in pairs, pairing one healthy donor with one patient. This clone was seen more than once but under ten times. The clone's antigen remains unknown. Base quality data are lacking; no much larger clone is found one base away.

The sequence derives from a woman between 18 and 29 years old in good health. Sequenced input: central memory CD4+ T cells from blood. This receptor chain uses TRBV11-3 and TRBJ2-3; the central 10 bases match TRBD2. The CDR3 region: CASSSLAGGTDTQYF. The DNA sequence is TGTGCCAGCAGCTCCCTAGCGGGGGGCACAGATACGCAGTATTTT.